This T cell receptor beta chain was retrieved from a study of OX40 agonist ivuxolimab in advanced cancers. Germline V gives CDR1 SGHAT, CDR2 FQNNGV. V shed 6 bases, J shed 6 bases, and the junction held 11 bases outside the gene matches. The CDR3 is made up of 17 amino acids. Only in-frame clones appear in the TCRdb table, and some are missing; sequencing was by immunoSEQ multiplex PCR. Of 60,000 to 65,000 clones detected, about 88% appear once; the ten largest clones hold around 12%. The TCR originated in an adult with an advanced solid tumor such as melanoma, head and neck, liver or kidney cancer. The input for sequencing was CD4+ or CD8+ T cells sorted from blood, taken in a trial of the OX40 agonist ivuxolimab. This chain links TRBV11-2 with TRBJ2-1; TRBD2 aligns across 13 bases. CDR3 residues: CASSFPPGLAGFNEQFF. The CDR3 region has the DNA TGTGCCAGCAGTTTTCCCCCGGGACTAGCGGGGTTCAATGAGCAGTTCTTC.